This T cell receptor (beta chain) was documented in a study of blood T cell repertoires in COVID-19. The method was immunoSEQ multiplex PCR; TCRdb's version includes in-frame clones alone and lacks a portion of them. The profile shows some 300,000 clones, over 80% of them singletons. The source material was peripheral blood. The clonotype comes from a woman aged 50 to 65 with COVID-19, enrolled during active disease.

The CDR3 DNA follows: TGTGCCAGCAGTGACGGGGGCTACTATGGCTACACCTTC. Its translation: CASSDGGYYGYTF. The rearrangement uses TRBV6-4 and TRBJ1-2, with TRBD1 as a possible D gene (6 bases). Trimming pared 2 bases from V and 3 bases from J, leaving 7 bases between. CDR1 is MRHNA and CDR2 is SNTAGT in the germline V gene. This CDR3 is built from 13 residues.